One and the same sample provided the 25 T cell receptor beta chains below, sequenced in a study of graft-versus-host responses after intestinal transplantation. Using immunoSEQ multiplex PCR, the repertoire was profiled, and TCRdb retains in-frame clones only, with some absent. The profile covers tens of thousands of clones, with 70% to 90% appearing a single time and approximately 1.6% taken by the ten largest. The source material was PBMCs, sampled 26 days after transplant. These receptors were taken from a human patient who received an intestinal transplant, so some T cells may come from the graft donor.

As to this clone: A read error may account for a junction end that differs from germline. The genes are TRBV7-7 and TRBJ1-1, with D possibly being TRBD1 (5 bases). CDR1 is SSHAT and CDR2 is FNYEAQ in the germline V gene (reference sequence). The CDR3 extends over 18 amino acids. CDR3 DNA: TGTGCTAGCAGCTTAGCGCCGTTAGGGGAAGGGGAAAACACTGAAGCTTTCTTT. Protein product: CASSLAPLGEGENTEAFF.

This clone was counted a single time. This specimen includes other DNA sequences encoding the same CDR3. Written as DNA, the CDR3 is TGTGCCTGGACCCTGTCTATGAACACTGAAGCTTTCTTT. This gives the protein CAWTLSMNTEAFF. The rearrangement links TRBV30 to TRBJ1-1, with no clear D. Germline lookup yields CDR1 GTSNPN and CDR2 SVGIG (reference sequence). Deletions cut 4 bases from V and 0 bases from J, with 9 bases between. The CDR3 has 13 residues.

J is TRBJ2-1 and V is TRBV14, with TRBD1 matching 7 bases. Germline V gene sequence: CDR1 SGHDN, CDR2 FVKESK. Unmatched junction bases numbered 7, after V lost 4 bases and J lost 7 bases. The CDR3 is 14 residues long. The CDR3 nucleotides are TGTGCCAGCAGCCCCCTCCGGACAGGTAATGAGCAGTTCTTC. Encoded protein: CASSPLRTGNEQFF.

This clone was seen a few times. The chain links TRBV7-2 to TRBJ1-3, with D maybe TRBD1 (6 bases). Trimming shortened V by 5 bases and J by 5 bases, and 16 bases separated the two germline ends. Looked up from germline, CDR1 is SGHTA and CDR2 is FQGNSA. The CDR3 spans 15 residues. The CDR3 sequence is CASSPGTPQRNTIYF. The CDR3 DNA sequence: TGTGCCAGCAGCCCGGGGACACCACAAAGAAACACCATATATTTT.

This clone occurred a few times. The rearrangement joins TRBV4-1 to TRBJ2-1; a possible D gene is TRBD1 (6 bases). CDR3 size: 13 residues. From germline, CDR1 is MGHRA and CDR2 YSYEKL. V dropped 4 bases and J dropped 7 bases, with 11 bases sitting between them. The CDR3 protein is CASSPLRGNEQFF. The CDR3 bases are TGCGCCAGCAGCCCACTTAGGGGGAATGAGCAGTTCTTC.

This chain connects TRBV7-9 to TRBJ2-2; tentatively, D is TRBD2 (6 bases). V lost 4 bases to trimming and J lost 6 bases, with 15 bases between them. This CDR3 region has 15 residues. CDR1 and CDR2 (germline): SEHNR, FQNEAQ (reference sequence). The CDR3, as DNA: TGTGCCAGCAGCTCGACTAGGTTGGGGCCCGGGGAGCTGTTTTTT. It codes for CASSSTRLGPGELFF.

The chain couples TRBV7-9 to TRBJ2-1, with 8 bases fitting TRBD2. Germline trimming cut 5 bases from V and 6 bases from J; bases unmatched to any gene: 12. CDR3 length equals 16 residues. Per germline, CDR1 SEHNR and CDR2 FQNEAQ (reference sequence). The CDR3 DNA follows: TGTGCCAGCAGCCCTCGGGGGGGAGGGCCTCTCAATGAGCAGTTCTTC. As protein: CASSPRGGGPLNEQFF.

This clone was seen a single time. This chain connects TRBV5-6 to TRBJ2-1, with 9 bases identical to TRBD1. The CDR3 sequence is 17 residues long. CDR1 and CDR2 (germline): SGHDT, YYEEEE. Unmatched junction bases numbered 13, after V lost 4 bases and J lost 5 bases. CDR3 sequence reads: CASSIPGQGTPNNEQFF. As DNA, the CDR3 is TGTGCCAGCAGCATACCGGGACAGGGAACCCCGAACAATGAGCAGTTCTTC.

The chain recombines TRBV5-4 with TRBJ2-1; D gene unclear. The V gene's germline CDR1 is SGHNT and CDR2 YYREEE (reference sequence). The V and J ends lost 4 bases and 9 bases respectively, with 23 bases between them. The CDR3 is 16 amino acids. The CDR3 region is CASSIESPSIGSEQFF. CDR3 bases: TGTGCCAGCAGCATCGAGTCTCCCTCTATCGGTAGTGAGCAGTTCTTC.

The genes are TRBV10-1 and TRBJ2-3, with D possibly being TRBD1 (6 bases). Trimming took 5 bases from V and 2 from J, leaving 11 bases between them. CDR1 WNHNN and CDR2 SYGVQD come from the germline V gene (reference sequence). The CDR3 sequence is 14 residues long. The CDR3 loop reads CASSQTGHTDTQYF. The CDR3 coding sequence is TGCGCCAGCAGTCAGACAGGACACACAGATACGCAGTATTTT.

Written as DNA, the CDR3 is TGTGCCAGCAGCCCAGGGGGGGAAGCTTTCTTT. Its protein product is CASSPGGEAFF. The chain carries TRBV7-9 and TRBJ1-1; TRBD1 matches at 7 bases. The germline gives CDR1 SEHNR, CDR2 FQNEAQ (reference sequence). V gave up 5 bases and J gave up 8 bases; unmatched junction bases: 2. The CDR3 has 11 amino acids.

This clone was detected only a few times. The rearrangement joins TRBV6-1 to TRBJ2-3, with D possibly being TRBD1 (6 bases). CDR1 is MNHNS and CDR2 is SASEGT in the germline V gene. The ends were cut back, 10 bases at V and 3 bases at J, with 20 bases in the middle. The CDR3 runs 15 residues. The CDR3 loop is CATAIGQIRTDTQYF. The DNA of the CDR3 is TGTGCCACTGCTATCGGACAGATAAGGACAGATACGCAGTATTTT.

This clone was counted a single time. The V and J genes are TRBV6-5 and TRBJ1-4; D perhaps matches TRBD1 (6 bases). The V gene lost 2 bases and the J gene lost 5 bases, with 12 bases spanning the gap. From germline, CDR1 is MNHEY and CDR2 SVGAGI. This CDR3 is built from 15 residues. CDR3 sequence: CASSYRGWTNEKLFF. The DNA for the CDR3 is TGTGCCAGCAGTTACAGGGGGTGGACGAATGAAAAACTGTTTTTT.

CDR3 amino acids: CASSYRQGGETQYF. For the CDR3, the DNA is TGTGCCAGCAGTTACCGGCAGGGTGGGGAGACCCAGTACTTC. V usage is TRBV6-5 and J usage is TRBJ2-5; maybe TRBD1 (5 bases). The germline CDR1 and CDR2 sequences are MNHEY and SVGAGI. V was cut by 2 bases and J by 5 bases, with 12 bases left in between. This CDR3 region has 14 residues.

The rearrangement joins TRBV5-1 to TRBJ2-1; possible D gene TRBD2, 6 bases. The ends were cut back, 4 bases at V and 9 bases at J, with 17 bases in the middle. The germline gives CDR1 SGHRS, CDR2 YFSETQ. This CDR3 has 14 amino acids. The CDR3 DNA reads TGCGCCAGCAGCCCAAGACTAGACTGGAGTGAGCAGTTCTTC. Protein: CASSPRLDWSEQFF.

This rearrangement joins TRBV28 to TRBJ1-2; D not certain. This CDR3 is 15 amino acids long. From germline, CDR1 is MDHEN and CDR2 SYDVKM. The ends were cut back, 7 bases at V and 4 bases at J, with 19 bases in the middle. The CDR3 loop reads CASKPTFPEGYGYTF. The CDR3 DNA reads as TGTGCCAGCAAACCCACATTCCCCGAGGGCTATGGCTACACCTTC.

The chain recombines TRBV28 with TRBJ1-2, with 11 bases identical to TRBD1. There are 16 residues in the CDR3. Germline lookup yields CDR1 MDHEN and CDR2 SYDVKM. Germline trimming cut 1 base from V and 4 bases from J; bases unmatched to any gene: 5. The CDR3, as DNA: TGTGCCAGCAGTTTATCAGTGGACAGGGGGCTCTATGGCTACACCTTC. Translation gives CASSLSVDRGLYGYTF.

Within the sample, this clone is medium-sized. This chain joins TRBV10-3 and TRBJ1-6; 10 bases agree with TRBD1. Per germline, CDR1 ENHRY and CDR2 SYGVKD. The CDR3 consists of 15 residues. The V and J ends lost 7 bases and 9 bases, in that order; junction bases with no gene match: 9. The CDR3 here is CAITSGGTGVSPLHF. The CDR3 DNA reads TGTGCCATCACCTCAGGGGGGACAGGGGTTTCACCCCTCCACTTT.

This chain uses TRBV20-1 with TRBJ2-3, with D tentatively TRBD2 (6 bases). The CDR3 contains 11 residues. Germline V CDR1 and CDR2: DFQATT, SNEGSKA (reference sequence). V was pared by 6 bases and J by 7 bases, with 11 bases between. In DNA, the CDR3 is TGCAGTGCGAGACGGGGGAATACGCAGTATTTT. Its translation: CSARRGNTQYF.

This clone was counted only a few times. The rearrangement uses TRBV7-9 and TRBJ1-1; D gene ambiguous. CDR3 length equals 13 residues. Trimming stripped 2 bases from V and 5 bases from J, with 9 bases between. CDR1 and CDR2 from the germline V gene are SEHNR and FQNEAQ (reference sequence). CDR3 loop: CASSLSGGTEAFF. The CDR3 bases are TGTGCCAGCAGCTTATCAGGAGGGACTGAAGCTTTCTTT.

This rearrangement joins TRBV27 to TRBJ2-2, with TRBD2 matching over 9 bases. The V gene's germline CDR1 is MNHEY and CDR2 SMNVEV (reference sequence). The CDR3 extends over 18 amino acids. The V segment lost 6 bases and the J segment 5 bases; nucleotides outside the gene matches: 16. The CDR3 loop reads CASSPPGLRGGGTGELFF. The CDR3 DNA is TGTGCCAGCAGCCCGCCTGGGTTGCGCGGGGGGGGAACCGGGGAGCTGTTTTTT.

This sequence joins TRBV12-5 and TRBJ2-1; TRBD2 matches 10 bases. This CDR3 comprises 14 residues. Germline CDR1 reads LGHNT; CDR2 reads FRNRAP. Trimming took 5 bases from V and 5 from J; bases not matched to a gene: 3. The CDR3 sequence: CASGPGLADNEQFF. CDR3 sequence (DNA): TGTGCTAGTGGTCCTGGACTAGCGGACAATGAGCAGTTCTTC.

CDR3 nucleotides: TGTGCCAGCAGTGAAGCCGGAGCTAGCGGGCCGATCTACAATGAGCAGTTCTTC. This codes for CASSEAGASGPIYNEQFF. The V gene is TRBV2, the J gene TRBJ2-1; 8 nucleotides align to TRBD2. This CDR3 comprises 18 residues. CDR1 is SNHLY, CDR2 FYNNEI, per germline. The V and J ends lost 0 bases and 3 bases, in that order; junction bases with no gene match: 10.

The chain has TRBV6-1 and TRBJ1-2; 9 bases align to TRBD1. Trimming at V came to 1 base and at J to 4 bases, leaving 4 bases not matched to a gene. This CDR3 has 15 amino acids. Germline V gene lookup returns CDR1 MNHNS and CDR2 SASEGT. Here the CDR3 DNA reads TGTGCCAGCAGTGAAGGGGACAGGGCCACCTATGGCTACACCTTC. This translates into CASSEGDRATYGYTF.

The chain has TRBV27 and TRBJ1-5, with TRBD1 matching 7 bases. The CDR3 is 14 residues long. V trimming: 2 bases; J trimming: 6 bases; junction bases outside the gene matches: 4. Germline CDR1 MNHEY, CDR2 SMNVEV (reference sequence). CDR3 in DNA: TGTGCCAGCAGTTTAAGGGGGCGCGGTCAGCCCCAGCATTTT. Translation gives CASSLRGRGQPQHF.